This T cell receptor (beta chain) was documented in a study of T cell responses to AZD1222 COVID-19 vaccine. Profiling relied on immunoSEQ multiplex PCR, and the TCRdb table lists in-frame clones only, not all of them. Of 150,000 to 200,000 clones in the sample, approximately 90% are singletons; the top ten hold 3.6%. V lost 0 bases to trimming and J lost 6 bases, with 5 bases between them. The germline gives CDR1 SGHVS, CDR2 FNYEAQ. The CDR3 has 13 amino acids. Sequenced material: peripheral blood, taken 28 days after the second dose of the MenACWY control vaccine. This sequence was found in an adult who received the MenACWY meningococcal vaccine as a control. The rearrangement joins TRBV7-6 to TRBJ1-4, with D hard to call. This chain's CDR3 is CASSLATDEKLFF. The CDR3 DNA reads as TGTGCCAGCAGCTTAGCGACGGATGAAAAACTGTTTTTT.